This T cell receptor beta chain was observed in a study of graft-versus-host responses after intestinal transplantation. V was clipped by 3 bases and J by 6 bases, with 10 bases between them. The germline gives CDR1 MNHEY, CDR2 SVGAGI. The CDR3 spans 13 residues. Method: immunoSEQ multiplex PCR; TCRdb's copy keeps in-frame clones and lacks some. Here the sample spans 80,000 or so clones, roughly 90% being singletons. The clonotype comes from a human patient who received an intestinal transplant, so some T cells may come from the graft donor. The sequenced sample was PBMCs, obtained 98 days after intestinal transplantation. The gene calls are TRBV6-5 and TRBJ2-3; D is possibly TRBD2 (5 bases). For the CDR3, the DNA is TGTGCCAGCAGTTATGGAAGCGGCGATACGCAGTATTTT. It encodes CASSYGSGDTQYF.